The 15 T cell receptor beta chains reported below all come from one sample, sequenced in a study of OX40 agonist ivuxolimab in advanced cancers. Assay: immunoSEQ multiplex PCR; the TCRdb copy retains only in-frame clones and omits some. The sample holds tens of thousands of clones, about 91% seen once. The source was CD4+ or CD8+ T cells sorted from blood, collected in a trial of the OX40 agonist ivuxolimab. Source of these receptors: an adult with an advanced solid tumor such as melanoma, head and neck, liver or kidney cancer.

This clone was seen a single time. The chain has TRBV10-3 and TRBJ2-3, with D possibly matching TRBD2 (6 bases). CDR3 length equals 20 residues. Per the germline V gene, CDR1 is ENHRY and CDR2 is SYGVKD. Between the trimmed V and J ends, which lost 3 bases and 3 bases, there was a span of 28 bases. This CDR3 reads CAISDPSGDLGTLATDTQYF. CDR3 coding DNA: TGTGCCATCAGTGACCCTTCTGGGGATTTGGGGACTTTAGCAACAGATACGCAGTATTTT.

V usage is TRBV4-1 and J usage is TRBJ2-3; D is unclear. This CDR3 comprises 15 residues. V dropped 1 base and J dropped 0 bases, with 8 bases sitting between them. CDR1 is MGHRA, CDR2 YSYEKL, per germline. CDR3 bases: TGCGCCAGCAGCCAAGGGATCACAAGCACAGATACGCAGTATTTT. This translates into CASSQGITSTDTQYF.

This chain links TRBV5-4 with TRBJ1-2, with TRBD1 matching over 11 bases. In germline, CDR1 is SGHNT, CDR2 YYREEE (reference sequence). The CDR3 contains 15 residues. V shed 5 bases, J shed 4 bases, and the junction held 7 bases outside the gene matches. CDR3 DNA sequence: TGTGCCAGCAGGGGCGGGACAGGGGGAGCCTATGGCTACACCTTC. Protein: CASRGGTGGAYGYTF.

Concerning this clone itself: The junction shows a germline mismatch at one end, possibly a read error. This chain uses TRBV4-1 with TRBJ2-7; TRBD1 agrees at 8 bases. The CDR3 sequence is 15 residues long. Germline V CDR1 and CDR2: MGHRA, YSYEKL. The CDR3 region has the DNA TGTGCCAGCAGCACCCCGGACAGGGAATCCTACGAGCAGTACTTC. Its protein product is CASSTPDRESYEQYF.

This sequence joins TRBV13 and TRBJ1-5; D gene unclear. CDR3 length: 15 residues. Per the germline V gene, CDR1 is PRHDT and CDR2 is FYEKMQ (reference sequence). Trimming pared 0 bases from V and 5 bases from J, leaving 11 bases between. CDR3 region: CASSLGNIPYQPQHF. The CDR3 DNA reads TGTGCCAGCAGCTTAGGGAACATCCCCTATCAGCCCCAGCATTTT.

The chain recombines TRBV21-1 with TRBJ2-7. TRBV21-1 is a recognized pseudogene. The CDR3 sequence is 18 residues long. Here the CDR3 reads CASSKIATRAGSAYEQYF. As DNA, the CDR3 is TGTGCCAGCAGCAAAATAGCCACAAGGGCAGGATCGGCCTACGAGCAGTACTTC.

The chain links TRBV29-1 to TRBJ2-1; perhaps TRBD2 as D (6 bases). The CDR3 runs 14 residues. Germline CDR1 and CDR2: SQVTM and ANQGSEA. Between the trimmed V and J ends, which lost 4 bases and 1 base, there was a span of 11 bases. The CDR3 here is CSVAGTGSYNEQFF. Here the CDR3 DNA reads TGCAGCGTTGCTGGGACTGGATCCTACAATGAGCAGTTCTTC.

The rearrangement uses TRBV28 and TRBJ1-1; D may be TRBD1 (6 bases). This CDR3 has 14 amino acids. Trimming took off 2 bases at V and 8 bases at J, with 15 bases between the two ends. In germline, CDR1 is MDHEN, CDR2 SYDVKM. The CDR3 reads CASSLPRGVGEAFF. In DNA, the CDR3 is TGTGCCAGCAGTTTACCTAGGGGGGTAGGGGAAGCTTTCTTT.

For the CDR3, the DNA is TGTGCCAGTAGGCAACAGGGCGCCTTAAATTACAATGAGCAGTTCTTC. This gives the protein CASRQQGALNYNEQFF. The gene calls are TRBV19 and TRBJ2-1, with a weak D call TRBD1 (6 bases). CDR1 is LNHDA, CDR2 SQIVND, per germline (reference sequence). V was clipped by 6 bases and J by 4 bases, with 19 bases between them. The CDR3 runs to 16 residues.

The chain links TRBV7-6 to TRBJ2-7; perhaps TRBD1 as D (5 bases). Germline V gene sequence: CDR1 SGHVS, CDR2 FNYEAQ. The CDR3 spans 15 residues. V was pared by 5 bases and J by 2 bases, with 16 bases between. The CDR3 spells CASSPDSSLAYEQYF. Written as DNA, the CDR3 is TGTGCCAGCAGCCCTGACAGTAGTCTAGCCTACGAGCAGTACTTC.

This clone was counted a single time. The chain couples TRBV28 to TRBJ2-1; no clear D. Trimming cost V 3 bases and J 1 base, with 7 bases left between them. The CDR3 extends over 14 amino acids. The germline V gene encodes CDR1 MDHEN and CDR2 SYDVKM. The CDR3 bases are TGTGCCAGCAGTTTTTACTATTCCTACAATGAGCAGTTCTTC. Translated: CASSFYYSYNEQFF.

This clone was observed once. This chain links TRBV5-5 with TRBJ1-2; 8 bases are shared with TRBD1. CDR1 and CDR2 (germline): SGHKS, YYEKEE (reference sequence). The V gene end was trimmed by 3 bases and the J gene end by 0 bases; junction bases not matched to a gene: 4. This CDR3 is 15 amino acids long. The CDR3 here is CASSSQGAPNYGYTF. CDR3 nucleotide sequence: TGTGCCAGCAGCTCCCAGGGGGCCCCTAACTATGGCTACACCTTC.

This chain joins TRBV5-1 and TRBJ2-7; maybe TRBD2 (6 bases). The V gene's germline CDR1 is SGHRS and CDR2 YFSETQ. The CDR3 sequence is 15 residues long. The V and J ends lost 0 bases and 2 bases respectively, with 12 bases between them. The CDR3 spells CASSLDMGGAYEQYF. Written as DNA, the CDR3 is TGCGCCAGCAGCTTGGACATGGGGGGAGCCTACGAGCAGTACTTC.

The rearrangement links TRBV11-2 to TRBJ1-1; TRBD1 matches 8 bases. Germline assignment: CDR1 SGHAT and CDR2 FQNNGV. The J segment lost 0 bases and the V segment lost 5 bases, leaving 17 bases of the junction unmatched. The length of the CDR3 is 19 residues. The CDR3 nucleotides read TGTGCCAGCAGCGTTTACAACCTTCCGGGACAGGAGATGAACACTGAAGCTTTCTTT. Translating it yields CASSVYNLPGQEMNTEAFF. Looking up the rest from reference TRBV11-2 and TRBJ1-1 gives the full variable domain: EAGVAQSPRYKIIEKRQSVAFWCNPISGHATLYWYQQILGQGPKLLIQFQNNGVVDDSQLPKDRFSAERLKGVDSTLKIQPAKLEDSAVYLCASSVYNLPGQEMNTEAFFGQGTRLTVV.

V usage is TRBV28 and J usage is TRBJ2-1, with D perhaps TRBD2 (5 bases). This CDR3 has 13 residues. V lost 4 bases to trimming and J lost 7 bases, with 11 bases between them. Germline CDR1 MDHEN, CDR2 SYDVKM. The CDR3 spells CASSSDYSNEQFF. Here the CDR3 DNA reads TGTGCCAGCAGTTCTGACTACTCAAATGAGCAGTTCTTC.